This is a list of T cell receptor beta chains from one sample in a study of monozygotic twins with inflammatory bowel disease. TCRdb reprocessed the 5' RACE reads and keeps a single row for each CDR3 protein, giving no DNA. This sample's clone table lists 300,000 to 350,000 distinct CDR3 sequences. Sequenced: blood. The receptors stem from a human donor with ulcerative colitis or Crohn's disease, or a healthy co-twin of an affected twin (not recorded which). Each CDR3 is given with its conserved first and last residue.

J gene: TRBJ1-5; V gene: TRBV12-3/TRBV12-4; CDR3 protein: CASGTASNQPQHF
J gene: TRBJ2-4; V gene: TRBV30; CDR3 protein: CACKGTGGNIQYF
J gene: TRBJ1-3; V gene: TRBV11-2; CDR3 protein: CASAHQSQGGKRNTIYF
J gene: TRBJ2-3; V gene: TRBV12-3/TRBV12-4; CDR3 protein: CASSLYAGAGTSGPKHTDTQYF
J gene: TRBJ2-3; V gene: TRBV12-3/TRBV12-4; CDR3 protein: CASRVAGGTDTQYF
J gene: TRBJ2-7; V gene: TRBV5-1; CDR3 protein: CASSFGETTNGEQYF
J gene: TRBJ2-1; V gene: TRBV2; CDR3 protein: CASSVQDEQFF
J gene: TRBJ1-5; V gene: TRBV12-3/TRBV12-4; CDR3 protein: CASGMSSQPQHF
J gene: TRBJ2-1; V gene: TRBV5-1; CDR3 protein: CASGPLRTSGTSNEQFF
J gene: TRBJ2-1; V gene: TRBV20-1; CDR3 protein: CSAGLAGSYNEQFF
J gene: TRBJ2-7; V gene: TRBV12-3/TRBV12-4; CDR3 protein: CASSFRDFSYEQYF
J gene: TRBJ1-4; V gene: TRBV15; CDR3 protein: CATRGSTNEKLFF
J gene: TRBJ2-1; V gene: TRBV3-1; CDR3 protein: CASSQSGGTYNEQFF
J gene: TRBJ2-3; V gene: TRBV12-3/TRBV12-4; CDR3 protein: CASSLGLAGGQQYF
J gene: TRBJ2-2; V gene: TRBV7-9; CDR3 protein: CASTPRGDTGELFF
J gene: TRBJ1-2; V gene: TRBV7-2; CDR3 protein: CASSLFQGYGYTF
J gene: TRBJ1-5; V gene: TRBV4-1; CDR3 protein: CASSQVLAFGGAYQPQHF
J gene: TRBJ1-1; V gene: TRBV28; CDR3 protein: CASSFPGTGILGVTEAFF
J gene: TRBJ2-7; V gene: TRBV20-1; CDR3 protein: CSDPWGCSYEQYF
J gene: TRBJ2-3; V gene: TRBV30; CDR3 protein: CAWTSTDTQYF
J gene: TRBJ2-2; V gene: TRBV11-3; CDR3 protein: CASSQDKVWGRTGELFF
J gene: TRBJ2-1; V gene: TRBV7-3; CDR3 protein: CASSLTEDPGNEQFF
J gene: TRBJ2-2; V gene: TRBV4-3; CDR3 protein: CASSQDPTGGAGELFF
J gene: TRBJ1-1; V gene: TRBV4-3; CDR3 protein: CASSQLWTGGPEAFF
J gene: TRBJ1-1; V gene: TRBV10-3; CDR3 protein: CATSLTGGKNTEAFF
J gene: TRBJ2-3; V gene: TRBV5-1; CDR3 protein: CASSLGNGGSDTQYF
J gene: TRBJ2-5; V gene: TRBV5-1; CDR3 protein: CASSLRLEGKTQYF
J gene: TRBJ2-2; V gene: TRBV4-1; CDR3 protein: CASSQDGRTGELFF
J gene: TRBJ2-2; V gene: TRBV28; CDR3 protein: CASRDTYTGELFF
J gene: TRBJ2-3; V gene: TRBV29-1; CDR3 protein: CSVDKASDTQYF
J gene: TRBJ2-1; V gene: TRBV6-2/TRBV6-3; CDR3 protein: CASRDSGSDNEQFF
J gene: TRBJ1-2; V gene: TRBV5-5; CDR3 protein: CASSLGGTAGGGYGYTF